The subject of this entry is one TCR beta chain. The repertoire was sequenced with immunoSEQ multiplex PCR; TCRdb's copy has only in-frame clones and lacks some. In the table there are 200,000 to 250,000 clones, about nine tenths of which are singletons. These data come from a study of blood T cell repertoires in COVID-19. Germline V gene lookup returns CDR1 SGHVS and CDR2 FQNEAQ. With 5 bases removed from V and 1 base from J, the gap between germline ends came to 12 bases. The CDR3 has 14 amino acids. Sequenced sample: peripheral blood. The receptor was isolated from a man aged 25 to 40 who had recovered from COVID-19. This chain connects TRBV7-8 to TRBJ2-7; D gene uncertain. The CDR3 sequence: CASSGSGSSYEQYF. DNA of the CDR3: TGTGCCAGCAGCGGTAGTGGTTCGTCCTACGAGCAGTACTTC.